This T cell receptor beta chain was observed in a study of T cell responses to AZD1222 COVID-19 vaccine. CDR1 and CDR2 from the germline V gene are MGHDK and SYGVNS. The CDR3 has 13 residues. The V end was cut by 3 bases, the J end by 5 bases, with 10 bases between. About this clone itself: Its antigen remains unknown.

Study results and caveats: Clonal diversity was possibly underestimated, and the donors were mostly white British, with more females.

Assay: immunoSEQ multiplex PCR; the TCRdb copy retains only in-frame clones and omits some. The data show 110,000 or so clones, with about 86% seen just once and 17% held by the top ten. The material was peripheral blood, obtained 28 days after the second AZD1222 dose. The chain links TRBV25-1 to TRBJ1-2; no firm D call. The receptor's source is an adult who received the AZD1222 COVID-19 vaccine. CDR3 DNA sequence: TGTGCCAGCAGTGAGGCCGGGCCGTATGGCTACACCTTC. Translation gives CASSEAGPYGYTF.